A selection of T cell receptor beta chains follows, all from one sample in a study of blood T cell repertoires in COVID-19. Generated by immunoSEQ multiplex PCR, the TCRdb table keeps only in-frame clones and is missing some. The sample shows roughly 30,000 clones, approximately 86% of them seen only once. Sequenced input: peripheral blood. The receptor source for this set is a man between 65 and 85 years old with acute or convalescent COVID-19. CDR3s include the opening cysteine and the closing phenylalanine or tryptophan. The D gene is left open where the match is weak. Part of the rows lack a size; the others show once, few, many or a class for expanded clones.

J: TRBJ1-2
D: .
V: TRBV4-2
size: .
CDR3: CASSQEVGASYGYTF

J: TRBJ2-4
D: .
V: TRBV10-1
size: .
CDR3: CASSELTRQGRADIQYF

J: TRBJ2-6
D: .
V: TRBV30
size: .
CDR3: CAWSEFNGDLFAGANVLTF

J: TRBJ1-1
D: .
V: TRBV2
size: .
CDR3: CASITLSGYTEAFF

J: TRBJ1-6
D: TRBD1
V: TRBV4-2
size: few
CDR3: CASSQDGPLGGSSPLHF

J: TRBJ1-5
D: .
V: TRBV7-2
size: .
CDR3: CASSRGGGTTEGGQPQHF

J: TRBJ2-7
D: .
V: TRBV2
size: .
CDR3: CATSRELSYEQYF

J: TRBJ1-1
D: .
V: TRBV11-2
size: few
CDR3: CASSSQSGTEAFF

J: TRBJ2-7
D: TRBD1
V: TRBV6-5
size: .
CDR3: CASIEPGTGFRYF

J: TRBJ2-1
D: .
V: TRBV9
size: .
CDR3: CASNPAGSNSYNEQFF

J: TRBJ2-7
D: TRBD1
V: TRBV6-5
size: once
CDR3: CASSYNQGASEQYF